The clone carrying this T cell receptor (beta chain) was seen repeatedly, ten times or more. Its target is unknown. The CDR3 is made up of 16 amino acids. Trimming took 4 bases from V and 4 from J; bases not matched to a gene: 7. Every diagnosis used clinical symptoms, serum thyroxine and TRAb, thyroid ultrasound and orbital computed tomography. Amplified TCR beta CDR3 regions derived from RNA transcripts. Initially, a first-round RT-PCR of the TCR CDR3 employed the HTBI primer set. Using its own MiXCR run on the multiplex PCR reads, TCRdb lists one record per CDR3 protein. In the table there are approximately 400,000 distinct CDR3 sequences, approximately 15% of which are singletons. The sample is drawn from a study of T cells in Graves' hyperthyroidism and ophthalmopathy. General study points: The model predicted ophthalmopathy a median around 6 months before onset.

This sequence was found in a woman aged 18-35 years with Graves' hyperthyroidism. The gene calls are TRBV12-3 or TRBV12-4 and TRBJ2-3, with TRBD2 matching over 11 bases. Input material: blood. CDR3 sequence reads: CASSSWTSGYADTQYF. The CDR3 DNA reads TGTGCCAGCAGTTCTTGGACTAGCGGGTATGCAGATACGCAGTATTTT.